Listed here is a single TCR beta chain. The data were obtained in a study of STAT5B mutations in CD4+ large granular lymphocyte leukemia. Data came from immunoSEQ multiplex PCR; TCRdb stores just in-frame clones and leaves some out. The sample has under 35,000 clones, 75% to 85% seen once. This clonotype was obtained from a human donor in good health. Sequences were obtained from CD4+ T cells from blood buffy coats.

The CDR3 nucleotides are TGTGCCAGTAGTATGGGGCAGGGAAGGGGCGGCTACACCTTC. The encoded protein is CASSMGQGRGGYTF. This chain joins TRBV19 and TRBJ1-2, with D perhaps matching TRBD1 (5 bases). This CDR3 has 14 amino acids. Germline lookup yields CDR1 LNHDA and CDR2 SQIVND (reference sequence). V was trimmed by 3 bases and J by 8 bases, leaving 16 bases between them.